This entry concerns a single TCR beta chain. Its matching antigen is unknown. The PCR had 60 Vbeta and 13 Jbeta primers. Clones were sequenced by immunoSEQ multiplex PCR, and TCRdb holds only the in-frame ones, with some missing. The sample carries 160,000 or so clones, 70% to 85% recorded once. The source of the sample is a study of cytomegalovirus exposure and HLA in healthy donors. The overall study: Among the approximately 400 genotyped donors, 81% were placed in the Caucasian-associated ancestry cluster.

General study points: Excluded: some indistinguishable V segments such as TRBV6-2 and TRBV6-3. Immune exposure information comprised only CMV serostatus. The study recorded over 150 TCR beta chains that were cytomegalovirus-associated.

The CDR3 runs 15 residues. Germline CDR1 SGHNT, CDR2 YYREEE (reference sequence). V lost 2 bases and J lost 4; bases outside the gene matches: 6. Sequencing used PBMCs. The J gene is TRBJ1-2, the V gene TRBV5-4; TRBD1 matches 9 bases. The sequence derives from a man aged 35 to 55 in good health and CMV-seronegative. The CDR3 reads CASSFRDRERYGYTF. In DNA, the CDR3 is TGTGCCAGCAGCTTCCGGGACAGGGAACGCTATGGCTACACCTTC.